This entry lists 13 T cell receptor beta chains sequenced from one sample in a study of CD8 T cells in ankylosing spondylitis. Using its own MiXCR run on the 5' RACE reads, TCRdb lists one record per CDR3 protein. The table records 30,000 to 45,000 distinct CDR3 sequences, approximately 6% of them present only once. Source material: blood, either unsorted or a sorted T cell fraction (not recorded which). These receptors were taken from a male donor with ankylosing spondylitis or in good health (not recorded which).

This clonotype was found many times. This chain connects TRBV7-2 to TRBJ2-7, with D tentatively TRBD1 or TRBD2 (5 bases each). This CDR3 spans 14 amino acids. Germline V gives CDR1 SGHTA, CDR2 FQGNSA. With 7 bases removed from V and 2 bases from J, the gap between germline ends came to 15 bases. The CDR3 region is CASTSDLGAYEQYF. Written as DNA, the CDR3 is TGTGCCAGCACCAGTGACTTGGGGGCCTACGAGCAGTACTTC. Based on the CDR3 plus reference TRBV7-2 and TRBJ2-7, the full variable domain is GAGVSQSPSNKVTEKGKDVELRCDPISGHTALYWYRQSLGQGLEFLIYFQGNSAPDKSGLPSDRFSAERTGGSVSTLTIQRTQQEDSAVYLCASTSDLGAYEQYFGPGTRLTVT.

The table lists this clonotype with many counts. The chain links TRBV20-1 to TRBJ2-6, with a tentative D call TRBD2 (6 bases). The length of the CDR3 is 16 residues. The V end was cut by 7 bases, the J end by 0 bases, with 16 bases between. Germline CDR1 reads DFQATT; CDR2 reads SNEGSKA (reference sequence). This CDR3 is CSGWRASSSGANVLTF. CDR3 nucleotide sequence: TGCAGTGGATGGAGGGCTTCTAGCTCTGGGGCCAACGTCCTGACTTTC.

This clonotype was seen at least ten times. The chain uses TRBV7-2 and TRBJ2-7; D is undetermined. Trimming took off 6 bases at V and 12 bases at J, with 18 bases between the two ends. The CDR3 spans 12 residues. CDR1 is SGHTA, CDR2 FQGNSA, per germline. CDR3 protein: CASSIVGFPPYF. Here the CDR3 DNA reads TGTGCCAGCAGTATTGTAGGTTTTCCGCCGTACTTC.

This clonotype was found many times. The J gene is TRBJ1-2, the V gene TRBV7-8, with no clear D. The CDR3 loop spans 13 amino acids. The ends were cut back, 1 base at V and 8 bases at J, with 11 bases in the middle. Germline V gene data show CDR1 as SGHVS and CDR2 as FQNEAQ. CDR3 loop: CASSLGPTYGYTF. The DNA of the CDR3 is TGTGCCAGCAGCTTAGGACCGACTTACGGCTACACCTTC.

There are many counts of this clonotype. The rearrangement links TRBV4-3 to TRBJ2-3; D is unresolved. The CDR3 is made up of 17 amino acids. Germline CDR1 reads LGHNA; CDR2 reads YSLEER. Trimming shortened V by 1 base and J by 8 bases, and 22 bases separated the two germline ends. CDR3 region: CASSQGHWGNGAPTQYF. The DNA of the CDR3 is TGCGCCAGCAGCCAAGGGCATTGGGGTAATGGAGCACCTACGCAGTATTTT.

The CDR3 region is CASSLDFRNTDTQYF. The CDR3, as DNA: TGTGCCAGCAGCTTAGATTTTAGGAACACAGATACGCAGTATTTT. The chain carries TRBV11-2 and TRBJ2-3; D not resolved. The CDR3 is 15 amino acids. Germline V gene lookup returns CDR1 SGHAT and CDR2 FQNNGV. The V and J ends lost 0 bases and 2 bases respectively, with 9 bases between them.

This clonotype was counted at least ten times. The V gene is TRBV4-3, the J gene TRBJ2-7; D is perhaps TRBD1 (6 bases). Deletions cut 1 base from V and 2 bases from J, with 9 bases between. The CDR3 consists of 14 residues. Germline CDR1 LGHNA, CDR2 YSLEER. This CDR3 reads CASSQAPGAYEQYF. CDR3 nucleotides: TGCGCCAGCAGCCAAGCACCAGGGGCCTACGAGCAGTACTTC.

This clonotype has ten or more counts. The V call is TRBV5-1, the J call TRBJ2-1; possible D gene TRBD1, 6 bases. V gave up 2 bases and J gave up 4 bases, with 16 bases separating them. CDR1 is SGHRS, CDR2 YFSETQ, per germline. The CDR3 extends over 16 amino acids. CDR3 region: CASSLTGTHLYNEQFF. The CDR3 nucleotides read TGCGCCAGCAGCTTAACCGGGACACACCTATACAATGAGCAGTTCTTC.

At least ten counts were recorded for this clonotype. The V and J genes are TRBV18 and TRBJ2-7, with a weak D call TRBD1 (7 bases). Germline V lookup: CDR1 KGHSH, CDR2 LQKENI. This CDR3 has 14 amino acids. With 6 bases removed from V and 4 bases from J, the gap between germline ends came to 16 bases. The CDR3 DNA follows: TGTGCCAGCTCGCGGGCGGGACAGAGTTACGAGCAGTACTTC. This encodes CASSRAGQSYEQYF.

In its sample, this clonotype was seen many times. V usage is TRBV4-3 and J usage is TRBJ2-5; 7 bases fit TRBD2. The CDR3 loop spans 16 amino acids. V shed 4 bases and J 1 base; nucleotides not matched to a gene: 9. CDR1 is LGHNA and CDR2 is YSLEER in the germline V gene. The CDR3 loop reads CASSPSGSSFQETQYF. In nucleotides, the CDR3 is TGCGCCAGCAGCCCTAGCGGCTCATCTTTCCAAGAGACCCAGTACTTC.

This clonotype was seen repeatedly, ten times or more. This chain joins TRBV6-2 or TRBV6-3 and TRBJ2-2; possible D gene TRBD2, 6 bases. CDR1 MNHEY and CDR2 SVGEGT come from the germline V gene. Deletions cut 8 bases from V and 4 bases from J, with 14 bases between. This CDR3 is 14 amino acids long. In nucleotides, the CDR3 is TGTGCCAGCGGAACTACTAGCTTCACCGGGGAGCTGTTTTTT. Translated, it gives CASGTTSFTGELFF.

This chain connects TRBV30 to TRBJ1-4; no definite D call. CDR1 and CDR2 (germline): GTSNPN, SVGIG (reference sequence). The germline V and J ends were trimmed by 0 bases and 12 bases, with 11 bases remaining between them. The CDR3 sequence is 12 residues long. The CDR3 region has the DNA TGTGCCTGGAGTGTAAGGAGAGCTGAACTGTTTTTT. Its translation: CAWSVRRAELFF.

This clonotype came up many times. J is TRBJ1-1 and V is TRBV5-1; 7 bases line up with TRBD1. V dropped 0 bases and J dropped 0; count of bases not matched to a gene: 5. Looked up from germline, CDR1 is SGHRS and CDR2 is YFSETQ. There are 16 residues in the CDR3. The CDR3 reads CASSLGVDRMNTEAFF. CDR3 in DNA: TGCGCCAGCAGCTTGGGAGTGGACAGGATGAACACTGAAGCTTTCTTT. The full variable domain, rest sourced from reference TRBV5-1 and TRBJ1-1, is KAGVTQTPRYLIKTRGQQVTLSCSPISGHRSVSWYQQTPGQGLQFLFEYFSETQRNKGNFPGRFSGRQFSNSRSEMNVSTLELGDSALYLCASSLGVDRMNTEAFFGQGTRLTVV.